This record covers a single T cell receptor beta chain. The antigen remains undetermined. These data come from a study of T cell responses to AZD1222 COVID-19 vaccine. Study-wide context: Pooled samples include second doses given at about 4 or 12 weeks. Study-wide results and limits: Breadth and depth of Spike-specific TCRs rose after two AZD1222 doses. Dominant at 160-218 and 743-854, vaccine-associated CD4 TCRs also spanned spike.

Produced via immunoSEQ multiplex PCR; TCRdb's table is partial and in-frame only. The profile shows 95,000 to 150,000 clones, roughly nine tenths of them singletons. The CDR3 sequence is 13 residues long. Germline CDR1 is SGHRS and CDR2 is YFSETQ. The J segment lost 3 bases and the V segment lost 7 bases, leaving 4 bases of the junction unmatched. The chain recombines TRBV5-1 with TRBJ1-2, with 9 nucleotides matching TRBD1. The sample consisted of peripheral blood, taken on day 0 of AZD1222 vaccination. This receptor was identified in an adult in good health. The CDR3: CASGDRDDYGYTF. CDR3 sequence (DNA): TGCGCCAGCGGGGACAGGGATGACTATGGCTACACCTTC.